These 32 T cell receptor beta chains came from one sample sequenced in a study of response to subunit inactivated influenza vaccine. From the RT-PCR reads, TCRdb called clonotypes with MiXCR, one entry per CDR3 protein. The sample includes about 240,000 distinct CDR3 sequences, more than 9% of them seen just once. The specimen comprised non-naive T cells sorted from PBMCs, sampled 14 to 15 days before vaccination. These receptors were taken from a man aged 50-59 years who received an inactivated influenza vaccine.

This clonotype appeared a few times. This chain joins TRBV12-3 or TRBV12-4 and TRBJ1-2; TRBD1 is a possible D gene (6 bases). With 3 bases removed from V and 14 bases from J, the gap between germline ends came to 19 bases. The CDR3 sequence is 13 residues long. CDR3 residues: CASSFGGPQGTTF. The CDR3 nucleotides read TGTGCCAGCAGTTTCGGGGGCCCCCAAGGTACGACCTTC.

This clonotype was recorded many times. The rearrangement joins TRBV2 to TRBJ1-1, with unresolved D. Germline loops: CDR1 SNHLY, CDR2 FYNNEI. V gave up 3 bases and J gave up 4 bases, with 6 bases separating them. The CDR3 contains 12 residues. For the CDR3, the DNA is TGTGCCAGCAGTGAGACTTCCACTGAAGCTTTCTTT. It codes for CASSETSTEAFF.

This clonotype has only a few counts. The J gene is TRBJ2-7, the V gene TRBV5-1; possibly TRBD2 for D (7 bases). The V gene lost 0 bases and the J gene lost 3 bases, with 13 bases spanning the gap. The germline CDR1 and CDR2 sequences are SGHRS and YFSETQ. The CDR3 spans 15 residues. CDR3 in DNA: TGCGCCAGCAGCTTGGCCACAGGGACTATCTACGAGCAGTACTTC. Translating gives CASSLATGTIYEQYF.

The chain combines TRBV29-1 with TRBJ2-7; weak D call: TRBD1 (6 bases). V shed 4 bases and J shed 0 bases, with 7 bases lying between them. Germline CDR1 and CDR2: SQVTM and ANQGSEA. This CDR3 comprises 12 residues. As DNA, the CDR3 is TGCAGCGTTGGCAGGGGCTCCTACGAGCAGTACTTC. Its protein is CSVGRGSYEQYF.

This clonotype was detected many times. The gene calls are TRBV6-1 and TRBJ2-1; 7 positions agree with TRBD2. Germline V CDR1 and CDR2: MNHNS, SASEGT. V lost 3 bases, J lost 0 bases, and 2 bases stayed unmatched. The CDR3 length is 15 residues. CDR3 in amino acids: CASSERGSSYNEQFF. Here the CDR3 DNA reads TGTGCCAGCAGTGAGCGGGGGAGCTCCTACAATGAGCAGTTCTTC.

In its sample, this clonotype was seen a few times. The chain joins TRBV20-1 to TRBJ2-3; 13 bases fit TRBD2. CDR1 DFQATT and CDR2 SNEGSKA come from the germline V gene (reference sequence). The CDR3 runs to 14 residues. V shed 6 bases, J shed 7 bases, and the junction held 7 bases outside the gene matches. CDR3 loop: CSARLAGGSYTQYF. The CDR3 DNA reads TGCAGTGCCCGACTAGCGGGAGGAAGTTATACGCAGTATTTT.

The table lists this clonotype with many counts. The chain carries TRBV10-3 and TRBJ2-1, with D maybe TRBD1 (6 bases). This CDR3 spans 15 amino acids. Deletions cut 0 bases from V and 5 bases from J, with 11 bases between. Germline V gene lookup returns CDR1 ENHRY and CDR2 SYGVKD. This CDR3 is CAISESAGANNEQFF. The CDR3 bases are TGTGCCATCAGTGAGTCGGCAGGGGCGAACAATGAGCAGTTCTTC.

V gene TRBV28 combines with J gene TRBJ2-7; 7 bases align to TRBD1. The germline V gene has CDR1 MDHEN and CDR2 SYDVKM. The CDR3 runs to 12 residues. The V and J ends lost 3 bases and 6 bases, in that order; junction bases with no gene match: 2. The CDR3 sequence is CASSLGQLEQYF. The CDR3 coding sequence is TGTGCCAGCAGTTTGGGACAGCTCGAGCAGTACTTC. Combining the CDR3 with reference TRBV28 and TRBJ2-7 gives the whole variable domain DVKVTQSSRYLVKRTGEKVFLECVQDMDHENMFWYRQDPGLGLRLIYFSYDVKMKEKGDIPEGYSVSREKKERFSLILESASTNQTSMYLCASSLGQLEQYFGPGTRLTVT.

This clonotype was seen a handful of times. V is TRBV7-2 and J is TRBJ1-2; maybe TRBD1 (5 bases). The CDR3 extends over 15 amino acids. V lost 2 bases and J 3 bases, leaving 13 bases between the germline ends. CDR1 and CDR2 from the germline V gene are SGHTA and FQGNSA. In nucleotides, the CDR3 is TGTGCCAGCAGCTTACACACTGGCAGGGACTATGGCTACACCTTC. Its protein is CASSLHTGRDYGYTF.

This clonotype came up a few times. V is TRBV21-1 and J is TRBJ2-3; no check of the table's D call, TRBD2, against the DNA was made. TRBV21-1 constitutes a pseudogene. This CDR3 contains 14 residues. The CDR3 DNA follows: TGTGCCAGAGGGACTAGCGACCACACAGATACGCAGTATTTT. Protein product: CARGTSDHTDTQYF.

This clonotype has a handful of counts. This chain uses TRBV4-3 with TRBJ1-4; D unresolved. Trimming removed 0 bases at V and 2 bases at J, with 7 bases between. The CDR3 has 15 amino acids. The germline V gene has CDR1 LGHNA and CDR2 YSLEER. CDR3 protein: CASSQDTGTNEKLFF. The CDR3 nucleotides are TGCGCCAGCAGCCAAGATACCGGGACTAATGAAAAACTGTTTTTT.

This rearrangement joins TRBV20-1 to TRBJ2-7; D not certain. Germline V CDR1 and CDR2: DFQATT, SNEGSKA (reference sequence). This CDR3 spans 12 amino acids. The V end was cut by 1 base, the J end by 11 bases, with 15 bases between. The CDR3 bases are TGCAGTGCTAGAGGAACTACGGCCGACGAGTACTTC. Protein: CSARGTTADEYF.

There are many counts of this clonotype. The gene calls are TRBV27 and TRBJ2-1, with a weak D call TRBD1 (5 bases). The CDR3 extends over 13 amino acids. V was cut by 5 bases and J by 3 bases, with 8 bases left in between. CDR1 is MNHEY and CDR2 is SMNVEV in the germline V gene (reference sequence). The CDR3 is CASSPDSYNEQFF. DNA of the CDR3: TGTGCCAGCAGTCCCGACAGCTACAATGAGCAGTTCTTC.

This clonotype was recorded at least ten times. This chain joins TRBV7-2 and TRBJ1-1, with a weak D call TRBD1 (6 bases). The CDR3 contains 12 residues. Germline CDR1 reads SGHTA; CDR2 reads FQGNSA. The V gene lost 4 bases and the J gene lost 7 bases, with 10 bases spanning the gap. DNA of the CDR3: TGTGCCAGCAGCTCGACAGGTATTGAAGCTTTCTTT. Translating gives CASSSTGIEAFF.

This chain joins TRBV7-3 and TRBJ2-1; 11 nucleotides line up with TRBD2. Germline lookup yields CDR1 SGHTA and CDR2 FQGTGA. The CDR3 is made up of 15 amino acids. With V trimmed by 0 bases and J by 9 bases, 4 bases remained unmatched. CDR3 region: CASSLTTSGVSEQFF. In DNA, the CDR3 is TGTGCCAGCAGCTTAACGACTAGCGGGGTCAGTGAGCAGTTCTTC.

There are many counts of this clonotype. The gene calls are TRBV5-6 and TRBJ2-7; D not resolved. Trimming shortened V by 1 base and J by 5 bases, and 7 bases separated the two germline ends. The CDR3 contains 12 residues. Germline V gene sequence: CDR1 SGHDT, CDR2 YYEEEE. CDR3 coding DNA: TGTGCCAGCAGCTTGAGTGGGAACGAGCAGTACTTC. As protein: CASSLSGNEQYF.

This clonotype was seen at least ten times. The rearrangement uses TRBV5-1 and TRBJ1-4; D is uncertain. V gave up 0 bases and J gave up 2 bases, with 14 bases separating them. Germline lookup yields CDR1 SGHRS and CDR2 YFSETQ. This CDR3 has 17 residues. The CDR3 nucleotides read TGCGCCAGCAGCTTGGATAAGACCCCGGGGACTAATGAAAAACTGTTTTTT. Protein product: CASSLDKTPGTNEKLFF.

Ten or more counts support this clonotype. CDR3: CASSRRDSENYGYTF. DNA for the CDR3: TGTGCCAGCAGCCGCCGGGACAGTGAAAACTATGGCTACACCTTC. This chain links TRBV7-2 with TRBJ1-2; 7 positions agree with TRBD1. The J segment lost 2 bases and the V segment lost 5 bases, leaving 8 bases of the junction unmatched. This CDR3 is built from 15 residues. Germline-derived CDR1 and CDR2 are SGHTA and FQGNSA.

The chain is built from TRBV11-3 and TRBJ2-3, with a possible D match to TRBD2 (7 bases). This CDR3 comprises 13 residues. The V gene's germline CDR1 is SGHNT and CDR2 YENEEA. The V end lost 8 bases, the J end lost 1 base, and 10 bases lay between the germline ends. The CDR3 here is CASGRGGTDTQYF. DNA of the CDR3: TGTGCCAGCGGGAGGGGGGGCACAGATACGCAGTATTTT.

The V call is TRBV11-2, the J call TRBJ2-1; 13 positions agree with TRBD2. Germline V gene data show CDR1 as SGHAT and CDR2 as FQNNGV. Unmatched junction bases numbered 7, after V lost 5 bases and J lost 9 bases. CDR3 length: 15 amino acids. The CDR3 DNA reads TGTGCCAGCAGCCTAGGACTAGCGGGGGACTTTGAGCAGTTCTTC. Translation gives CASSLGLAGDFEQFF.

The sample holds many counts of this clonotype. The V gene is TRBV28, the J gene TRBJ1-5, with TRBD1 matching 7 bases. The V and J ends lost 3 bases and 3 bases, in that order; junction bases with no gene match: 5. The V gene's germline CDR1 is MDHEN and CDR2 SYDVKM. CDR3 size: 15 residues. CDR3 sequence (DNA): TGTGCCAGCAGTTTCAGGGGGTCTACCAATCAGCCCCAGCATTTT. Its translation: CASSFRGSTNQPQHF. Full variable domain (outside the CDR3, taken from reference TRBV28 and TRBJ1-5): DVKVTQSSRYLVKRTGEKVFLECVQDMDHENMFWYRQDPGLGLRLIYFSYDVKMKEKGDIPEGYSVSREKKERFSLILESASTNQTSMYLCASSFRGSTNQPQHFGDGTRLSIL.

This clonotype was detected many times. The chain links TRBV7-9 to TRBJ2-4; no firm D call. Per germline, CDR1 SEHNR and CDR2 FQNEAQ (reference sequence). V lost 5 bases and J lost 8, with 7 bases in between. The CDR3 extends over 11 amino acids. The CDR3 is CASSIQDIQYF. The CDR3 coding sequence is TGTGCCAGCAGCATCCAGGACATTCAGTACTTC.

This clonotype was recorded a few times. V usage is TRBV7-9 and J usage is TRBJ2-7; 9 bases match TRBD2. V trimming: 1 base; J trimming: 6 bases; junction bases outside the gene matches: 7. The germline gives CDR1 SEHNR, CDR2 FQNEAQ (reference sequence). The CDR3 spans 15 residues. CDR3 sequence (DNA): TGTGCCAGCAGCTTAGGCGGGAGGGCCTCGGGCGAGCAGTACTTC. Protein sequence: CASSLGGRASGEQYF.

In its sample, this clonotype was seen once. J is TRBJ1-2 and V is TRBV4-1; TRBD1 matches 8 bases. Germline loops: CDR1 MGHRA, CDR2 YSYEKL. This CDR3 has 15 residues. Unmatched junction bases numbered 3, after V lost 2 bases and J lost 1 base. The DNA of the CDR3 is TGCGCCAGCAGCCAATCGGGACAGGTTAACTATGGCTACACCTTC. Translation gives CASSQSGQVNYGYTF.

This clonotype was counted a single time. This sequence joins TRBV6-1 and TRBJ1-1; D remains unclear. V was shortened by 5 bases and J by 1 base, with 5 bases between the two germline ends. The CDR3 is 12 residues long. The germline V gene has CDR1 MNHNS and CDR2 SASEGT. The chain's CDR3 is CASSRANTEAFF. In nucleotides, the CDR3 is TGTGCCAGCAGTAGAGCGAACACTGAAGCTTTCTTT.

The count of this clonotype is one. V gene TRBV20-1 combines with J gene TRBJ1-3, with TRBD1 matching over 10 bases. The J segment lost 4 bases and the V segment lost 6 bases, leaving 6 bases of the junction unmatched. The CDR3 has 14 amino acids. Germline V CDR1 and CDR2: DFQATT, SNEGSKA (reference sequence). CDR3 region: CSARQGARGNTIYF. CDR3 nucleotides: TGCAGTGCGCGACAGGGGGCGAGAGGAAACACCATATATTTT.

This clonotype was seen more than once but under ten times. This rearrangement joins TRBV4-2 to TRBJ1-2; 10 bases line up with TRBD1. This CDR3 is built from 15 residues. Per the germline V gene, CDR1 is LGHNA and CDR2 is YNFKEQ. J was trimmed by 8 bases and V by 5 bases; bases with no gene match: 11. CDR3 in DNA: TGTGCCAGCAGCGGATATGCCGGGACAGGGGACGGCTACACCTTC. Amino acid sequence: CASSGYAGTGDGYTF.

V is TRBV9 and J is TRBJ2-1; 9 bases agree with TRBD2. Trimming at V came to 0 bases and at J to 7 bases, leaving 8 bases not matched to a gene. The CDR3 contains 16 residues. Looked up from germline, CDR1 is SGDLS and CDR2 is YYNGEE. Here the CDR3 DNA reads TGTGCCAGCAGCGTAGCTCTGACTAGCGGTCTGAATGAGCAGTTCTTC. Amino acids: CASSVALTSGLNEQFF.

This clonotype was seen only a few times. This rearrangement joins TRBV5-5 to TRBJ2-1, with TRBD2 as a possible D gene (5 bases). Trimming pared 4 bases from V and 4 bases from J, leaving 15 bases between. Germline CDR1 reads SGHKS; CDR2 reads YYEKEE (reference sequence). The CDR3 spans 15 residues. CDR3 in amino acids: CASSRMEVGYNEQFF. The DNA of the CDR3 is TGTGCCAGCAGCCGCATGGAGGTGGGATACAATGAGCAGTTCTTC.

The rearrangement links TRBV7-2 to TRBJ2-3; 12 bases match TRBD2. Per the germline V gene, CDR1 is SGHTA and CDR2 is FQGNSA. The CDR3 has 13 amino acids. The junction had 0 bases not matched to a gene; V was cut back by 5 bases and J by 6 bases. CDR3 loop: CASSTSGRDTQYF. Written as DNA, the CDR3 is TGTGCCAGCAGCACTAGCGGGAGGGATACGCAGTATTTT. Full variable domain (remainder filled in from reference TRBV7-2 and TRBJ2-3): GAGVSQSPSNKVTEKGKDVELRCDPISGHTALYWYRQSLGQGLEFLIYFQGNSAPDKSGLPSDRFSAERTGGSVSTLTIQRTQQEDSAVYLCASSTSGRDTQYFGPGTRLTVL.

The chain has TRBV2 and TRBJ1-1; D unclear. CDR1 is SNHLY and CDR2 is FYNNEI in the germline V gene. Trimming removed 7 bases from V and 5 bases from J, with 17 bases in between. The CDR3 spans 14 residues. CDR3 sequence (DNA): TGTGCCAGCACTAGCGTTTATACCCCTACTGAAGCTTTCTTT. Protein: CASTSVYTPTEAFF.

V is TRBV9 and J is TRBJ2-1, with D maybe TRBD1 (6 bases). CDR3 length: 15 amino acids. Trimming took 0 bases from V and 9 from J, leaving 16 bases between them. Germline values: CDR1 SGDLS, CDR2 YYNGEE. CDR3 in DNA: TGTGCCAGCAGCGTAGCAGGGGTCGGTATGTTTGAGCAGTTCTTC. As protein: CASSVAGVGMFEQFF.